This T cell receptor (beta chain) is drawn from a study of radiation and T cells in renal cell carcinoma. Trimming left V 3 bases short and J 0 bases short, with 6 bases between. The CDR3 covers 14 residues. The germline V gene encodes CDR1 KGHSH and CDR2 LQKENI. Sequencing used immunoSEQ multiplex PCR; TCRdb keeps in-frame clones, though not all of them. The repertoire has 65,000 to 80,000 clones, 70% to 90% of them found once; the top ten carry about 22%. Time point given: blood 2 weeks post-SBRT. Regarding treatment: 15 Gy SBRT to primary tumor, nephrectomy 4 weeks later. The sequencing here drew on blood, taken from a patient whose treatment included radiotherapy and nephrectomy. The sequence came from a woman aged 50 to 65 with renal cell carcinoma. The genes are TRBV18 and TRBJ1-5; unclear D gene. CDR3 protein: CASSPLVSNQPQHF. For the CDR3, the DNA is TGTGCCAGCTCACCGTTGGTTAGCAATCAGCCCCAGCATTTT.